This T cell receptor beta chain came from a study of blood T cell repertoires in COVID-19. Turning to the study itself: T cells, B-cell-depleted T cells, or PBMCs supplied cDNA or gDNA.

Germline V gene sequence: CDR1 SNHLY, CDR2 FYNNEI. The CDR3 has 15 residues if both end residues are counted. On this clone itself: The DNA is omitted, as the CDR3 cannot be located on it reliably, and the CDR3 follows TCRdb's listing.

In the original processing: Reference gene primer amplification gave nucleated cell count estimates. Repertoires were generated with immunoSEQ multiplex PCR, while TCRdb's copy carries only in-frame clones and drops some. V, J and clone size reflect that table, while D and trimming were determined from the DNA. The table has fewer than 90,000 clones, roughly 87% seen once. The TCR originated in a male donor with acute or convalescent COVID-19. Material for sequencing was peripheral blood. The chain uses TRBV2 and TRBJ2-5; the listed D gene, TRBD1, was not tested against the DNA. The CDR3: CASSTTVGAQETQYF.